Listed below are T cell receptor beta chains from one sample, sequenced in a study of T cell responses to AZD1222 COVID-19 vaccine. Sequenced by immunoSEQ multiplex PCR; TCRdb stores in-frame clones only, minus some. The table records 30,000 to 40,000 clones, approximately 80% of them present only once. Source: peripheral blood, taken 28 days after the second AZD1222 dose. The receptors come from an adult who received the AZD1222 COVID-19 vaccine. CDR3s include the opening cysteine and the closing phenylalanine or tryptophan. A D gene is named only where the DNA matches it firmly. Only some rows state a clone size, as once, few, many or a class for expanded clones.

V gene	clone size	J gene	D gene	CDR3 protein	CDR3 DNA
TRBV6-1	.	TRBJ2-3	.	CASSERPSLGTDTQYF	TGTGCCAGCAGTGAGAGACCGTCTTTGGGCACAGATACGCAGTATTTT
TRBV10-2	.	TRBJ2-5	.	CASRRGREETQYF	TGCGCCAGCAGGCGGGGAAGGGAGGAGACCCAGTACTTC
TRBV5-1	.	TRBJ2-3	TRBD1	CASSLALDRGTDTQYF	TGCGCCAGCAGCTTGGCCCTAGACAGGGGGACAGATACGCAGTATTTT
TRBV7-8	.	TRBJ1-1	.	CASSLVGTMNTEAFF	TGTGCCAGCAGCTTAGTGGGCACCATGAACACTGAAGCTTTCTTT
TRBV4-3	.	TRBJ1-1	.	CASSLSDTGLSEAFF	TGCGCCAGCAGCCTTTCCGATACAGGATTGTCTGAAGCTTTCTTT
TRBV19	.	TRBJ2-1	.	CASKDYNEQFF	TGTGCCAGTAAAGACTACAATGAGCAGTTCTTC
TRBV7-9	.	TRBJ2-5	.	CASSPKLGAETQYF	TGTGCCAGCAGCCCGAAGTTGGGGGCGGAGACCCAGTACTTC
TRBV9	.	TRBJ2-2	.	CASSVYGENTGELFF	TGTGCCAGCAGCGTCTACGGGGAGAACACCGGGGAGCTGTTTTTT
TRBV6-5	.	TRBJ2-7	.	CASSYSVQGIYEQYF	TGTGCCAGCAGTTACTCGGTCCAGGGAATCTACGAGCAGTACTTC
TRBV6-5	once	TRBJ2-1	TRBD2	CASSYSPSGRYGEQFF	TGTGCCAGCAGTTACTCGCCTAGCGGGAGATATGGTGAGCAGTTCTTC
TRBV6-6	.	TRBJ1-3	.	CASSPAHSAGNTIYF	TGTGCCAGCAGTCCCGCCCACAGCGCTGGAAACACCATATATTTT
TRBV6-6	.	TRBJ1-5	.	CASSPRGSGNQPQHF	TGTGCCAGCAGTCCCAGGGGAAGTGGCAATCAGCCCCAGCATTTT
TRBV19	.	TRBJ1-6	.	CASSINTSPLHF	TGTGCCAGTAGTATCAACACCTCACCCCTCCACTTT
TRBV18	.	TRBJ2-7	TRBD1	CASSTPQGLLATNSYEQYF	TGTGCCAGCTCAACTCCACAGGGGTTATTAGCTACAAACTCCTACGAGCAGTACTTC
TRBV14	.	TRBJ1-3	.	CASSPGERARNTIYF	TGTGCCAGCAGCCCCGGAGAGAGGGCAAGAAACACCATATATTTT
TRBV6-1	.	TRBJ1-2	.	CASSERAYGYTF	TGTGCCAGCAGTGAAAGGGCCTATGGCTACACCTTC